This TCR beta chain was sequenced during a study of control samples from healthy donors and cancer patients. Using immunoSEQ multiplex PCR, the repertoire was profiled, and TCRdb retains in-frame clones only, with some absent. The sample carries tens of thousands of clones, about 87% recorded once. V dropped 5 bases and J dropped 7; count of bases not matched to a gene: 6. The CDR3 has 14 residues. The germline CDR1 and CDR2 sequences are MNHEY and SVGAGI. The J gene is TRBJ1-4, the V gene TRBV6-5, with TRBD1 matching 8 bases. The origin of this receptor is a woman aged 40 to 55 with lung cancer. The sample comprised PBMCs. Here the CDR3 DNA reads TGTGCCAGCAGTCCCGGGACAGGAGCTGAAAAACTGTTTTTT. Its protein is CASSPGTGAEKLFF.